This T cell receptor (beta chain) was observed in a study of blood T cell repertoires in COVID-19. Germline assignment: CDR1 KGHSH and CDR2 LQKENI. The CDR3 totals 17 residues. Trimming stripped 2 bases from V and 4 bases from J, with 20 bases between. This clone turned up a few times. TCRdb keeps only in-frame clones here, not all; method: immunoSEQ multiplex PCR. This sample yields roughly 250,000 clones, of which about nine tenths are seen a single time; around 6% belongs to the top ten. Sequencing used PBMCs or T cells enriched from blood (not recorded which). This TCR came from a young woman with acute COVID-19. The chain combines TRBV18 with TRBJ1-2; TRBD1 is a possible D gene (6 bases). This CDR3 reads CASSPFGSGAMGYGYTF. The DNA for the CDR3 is TGTGCCAGCTCACCATTTGGGTCAGGGGCGATGGGCTATGGCTACACCTTC.